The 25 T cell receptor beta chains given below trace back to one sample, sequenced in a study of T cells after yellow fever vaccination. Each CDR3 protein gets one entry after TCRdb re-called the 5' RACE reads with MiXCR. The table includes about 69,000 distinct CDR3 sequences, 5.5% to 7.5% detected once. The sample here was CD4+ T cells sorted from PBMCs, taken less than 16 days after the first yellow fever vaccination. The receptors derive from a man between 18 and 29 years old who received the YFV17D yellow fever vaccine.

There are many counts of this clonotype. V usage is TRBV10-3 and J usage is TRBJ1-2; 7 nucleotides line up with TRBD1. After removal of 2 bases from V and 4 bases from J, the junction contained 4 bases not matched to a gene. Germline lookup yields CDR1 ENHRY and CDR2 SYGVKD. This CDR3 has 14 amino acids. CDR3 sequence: CAISEARGAYGYTF. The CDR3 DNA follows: TGTGCCATCAGTGAGGCCAGGGGGGCCTATGGCTACACCTTC.

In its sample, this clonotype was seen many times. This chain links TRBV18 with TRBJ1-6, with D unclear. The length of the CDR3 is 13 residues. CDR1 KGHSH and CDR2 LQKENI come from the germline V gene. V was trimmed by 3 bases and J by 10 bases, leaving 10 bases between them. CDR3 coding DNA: TGTGCCAGCTCACCGGAGTTAAGCTCACCCCTCCACTTT. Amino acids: CASSPELSSPLHF.

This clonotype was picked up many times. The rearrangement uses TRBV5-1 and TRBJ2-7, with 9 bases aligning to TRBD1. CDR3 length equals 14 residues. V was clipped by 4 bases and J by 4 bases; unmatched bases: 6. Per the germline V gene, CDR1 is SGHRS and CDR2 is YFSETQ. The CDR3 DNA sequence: TGCGCCAGCAGCCCGGGACAGGGAGTTTACGAGCAGTACTTC. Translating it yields CASSPGQGVYEQYF.

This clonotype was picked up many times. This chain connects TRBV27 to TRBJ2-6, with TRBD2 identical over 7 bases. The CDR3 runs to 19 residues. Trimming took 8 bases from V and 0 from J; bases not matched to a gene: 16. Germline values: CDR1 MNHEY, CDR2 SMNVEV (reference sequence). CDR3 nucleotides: TGTGCCAGCGTCGAGTGGGGAGGGAGCCTTAGCTCTGGGGCCAACGTCCTGACTTTC. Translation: CASVEWGGSLSSGANVLTF.

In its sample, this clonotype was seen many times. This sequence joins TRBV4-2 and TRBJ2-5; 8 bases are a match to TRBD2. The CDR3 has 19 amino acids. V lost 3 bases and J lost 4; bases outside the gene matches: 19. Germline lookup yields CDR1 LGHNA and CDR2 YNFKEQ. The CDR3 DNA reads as TGTGCCAGCAGCCAGCAGGCCGGGCTAGGAGCGGGGGTCGGAGAGACCCAGTACTTC. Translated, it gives CASSQQAGLGAGVGETQYF.

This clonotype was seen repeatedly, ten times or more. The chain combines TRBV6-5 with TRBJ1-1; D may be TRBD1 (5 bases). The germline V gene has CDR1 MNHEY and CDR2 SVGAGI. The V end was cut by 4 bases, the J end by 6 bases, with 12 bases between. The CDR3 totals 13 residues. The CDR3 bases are TGTGCCAGCAGTTCACTTCAGGGATCTGAAGCTTTCTTT. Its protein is CASSSLQGSEAFF.

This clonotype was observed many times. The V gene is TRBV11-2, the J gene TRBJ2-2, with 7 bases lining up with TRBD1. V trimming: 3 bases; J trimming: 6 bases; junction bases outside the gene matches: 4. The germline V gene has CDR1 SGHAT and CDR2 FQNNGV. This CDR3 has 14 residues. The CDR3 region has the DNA TGTGCCAGCAGCTTTGCAGGGGGAGCCGGGGAGCTGTTTTTT. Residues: CASSFAGGAGELFF.

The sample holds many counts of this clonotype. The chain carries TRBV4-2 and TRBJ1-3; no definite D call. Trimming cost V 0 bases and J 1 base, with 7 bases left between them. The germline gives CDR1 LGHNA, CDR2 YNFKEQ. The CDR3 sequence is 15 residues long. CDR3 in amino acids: CASSQERLSGNTIYF. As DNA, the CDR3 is TGTGCCAGCAGCCAAGAGAGGCTATCTGGAAACACCATATATTTT.

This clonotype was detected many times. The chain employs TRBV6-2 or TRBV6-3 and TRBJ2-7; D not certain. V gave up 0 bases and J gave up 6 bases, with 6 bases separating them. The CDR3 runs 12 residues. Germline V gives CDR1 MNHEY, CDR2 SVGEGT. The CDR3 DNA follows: TGTGCCAGCAGTTACTCCCTGCTCGAGCAGTACTTC. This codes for CASSYSLLEQYF.

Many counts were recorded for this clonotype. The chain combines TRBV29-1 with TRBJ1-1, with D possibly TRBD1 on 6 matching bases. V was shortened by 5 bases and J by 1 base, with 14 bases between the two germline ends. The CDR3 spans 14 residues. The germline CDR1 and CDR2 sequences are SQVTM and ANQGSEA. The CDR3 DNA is TGCAGCGTTCGCGGGACACAACCGAACACTGAAGCTTTCTTT. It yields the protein CSVRGTQPNTEAFF.

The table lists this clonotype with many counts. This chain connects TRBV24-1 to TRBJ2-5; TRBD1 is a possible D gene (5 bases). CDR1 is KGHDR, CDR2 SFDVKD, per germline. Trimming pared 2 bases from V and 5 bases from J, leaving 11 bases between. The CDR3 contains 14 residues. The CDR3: CATSDSQGAETQYF. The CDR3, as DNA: TGTGCCACCAGTGATTCCCAGGGCGCCGAGACCCAGTACTTC.

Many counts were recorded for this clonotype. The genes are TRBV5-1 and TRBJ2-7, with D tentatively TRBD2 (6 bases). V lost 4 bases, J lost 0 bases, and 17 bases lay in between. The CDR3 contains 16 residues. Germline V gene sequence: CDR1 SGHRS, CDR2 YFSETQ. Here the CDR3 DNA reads TGCGCCAGCAGCCCTCGGGGTAGCGGTTCCTCCTACGAGCAGTACTTC. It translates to CASSPRGSGSSYEQYF.

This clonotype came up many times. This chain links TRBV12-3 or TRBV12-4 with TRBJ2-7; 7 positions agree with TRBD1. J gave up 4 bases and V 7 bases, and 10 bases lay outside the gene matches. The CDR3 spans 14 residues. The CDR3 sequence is CASTRTGLSYEQYF. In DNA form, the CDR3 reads TGTGCCAGCACAAGGACAGGACTTTCGTACGAGCAGTACTTC.

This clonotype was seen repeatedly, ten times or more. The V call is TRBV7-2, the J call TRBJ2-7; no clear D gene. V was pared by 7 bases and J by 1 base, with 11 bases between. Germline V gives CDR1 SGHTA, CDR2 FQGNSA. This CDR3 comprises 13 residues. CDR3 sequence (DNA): TGTGCCAGCACCCCCGGTTCTTCCTACGAGCAGTACTTC. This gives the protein CASTPGSSYEQYF.

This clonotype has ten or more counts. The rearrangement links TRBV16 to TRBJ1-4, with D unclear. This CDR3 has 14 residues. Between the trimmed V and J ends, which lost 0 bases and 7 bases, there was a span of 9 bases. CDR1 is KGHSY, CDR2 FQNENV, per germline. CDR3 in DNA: TGTGCCAGCAGCCAATCAAGGGAGGGTGAAAAACTGTTTTTT. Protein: CASSQSREGEKLFF. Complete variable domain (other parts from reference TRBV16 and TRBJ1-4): GEEVAQTPKHLVRGEGQKAKLYCAPIKGHSYVFWYQQVLKNEFKFLISFQNENVFDETGMPKERFSAKCLPNSPCSLEIQATKLEDSAVYFCASSQSREGEKLFFGSGTQLSVL.

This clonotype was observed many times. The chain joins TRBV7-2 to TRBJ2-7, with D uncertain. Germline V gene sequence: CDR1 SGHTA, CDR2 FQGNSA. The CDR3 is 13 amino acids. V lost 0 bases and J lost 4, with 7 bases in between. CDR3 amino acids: CASSLAVKYEQYF. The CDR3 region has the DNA TGTGCCAGCAGCTTAGCGGTTAAGTACGAGCAGTACTTC.

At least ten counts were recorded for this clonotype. CDR3 sequence: CASSLGVGEKLFF. In DNA, the CDR3 is TGCGCCAGCAGCTTGGGGGTCGGTGAAAAACTGTTTTTT. This sequence joins TRBV5-1 and TRBJ1-4; D call uncertain. Trimming shortened V by 0 bases and J by 7 bases, and 7 bases separated the two germline ends. The CDR3 is 13 amino acids. Germline CDR1 reads SGHRS; CDR2 reads YFSETQ.

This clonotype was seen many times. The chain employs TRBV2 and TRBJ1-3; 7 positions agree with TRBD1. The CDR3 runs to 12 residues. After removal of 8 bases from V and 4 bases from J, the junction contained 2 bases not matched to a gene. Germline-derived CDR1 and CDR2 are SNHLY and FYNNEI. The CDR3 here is CASRRGGNTIYF. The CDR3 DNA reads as TGTGCCAGCCGCAGGGGGGGAAACACCATATATTTT.

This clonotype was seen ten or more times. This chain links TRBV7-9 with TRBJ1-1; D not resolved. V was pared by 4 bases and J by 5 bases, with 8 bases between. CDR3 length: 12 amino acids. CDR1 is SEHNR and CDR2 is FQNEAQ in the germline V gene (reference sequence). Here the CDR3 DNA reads TGTGCCAGCAGCTATTCCGGTACTGAAGCTTTCTTT. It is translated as CASSYSGTEAFF.

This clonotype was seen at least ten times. The CDR3 region has the DNA TGTGCCAGCAGCGCGAGTGGGAACTTGTGGGGGAACACTGAAGCTTTCTTT. This translates into CASSASGNLWGNTEAFF. This chain connects TRBV9 to TRBJ1-1; D gene unclear. V was trimmed by 3 bases and J by 1 base, leaving 19 bases between them. Germline V gives CDR1 SGDLS, CDR2 YYNGEE. This CDR3 has 17 amino acids.

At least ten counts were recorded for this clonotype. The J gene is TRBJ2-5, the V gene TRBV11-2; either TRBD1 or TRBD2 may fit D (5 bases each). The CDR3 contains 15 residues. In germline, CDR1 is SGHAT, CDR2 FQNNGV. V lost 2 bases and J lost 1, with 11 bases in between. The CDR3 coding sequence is TGTGCCAGCAGCTTATTTCCGGGACCCCAAGAGACCCAGTACTTC. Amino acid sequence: CASSLFPGPQETQYF.

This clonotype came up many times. The CDR3 coding sequence is TGCAGTGCTAGTTTCGGCTACACCTTC. This encodes CSASFGYTF. V usage is TRBV20-1 and J usage is TRBJ1-2; D is unresolved. This CDR3 has 9 amino acids. Germline CDR1 DFQATT, CDR2 SNEGSKA (reference sequence). Trimming pared 3 bases from V and 8 bases from J, leaving 4 bases between.

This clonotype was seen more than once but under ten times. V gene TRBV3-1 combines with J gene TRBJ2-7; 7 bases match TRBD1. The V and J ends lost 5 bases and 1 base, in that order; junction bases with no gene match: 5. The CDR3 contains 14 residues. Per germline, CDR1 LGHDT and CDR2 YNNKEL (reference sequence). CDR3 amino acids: CASSYWTGSYEQYF. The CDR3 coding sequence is TGTGCCAGCAGCTACTGGACAGGATCCTACGAGCAGTACTTC.

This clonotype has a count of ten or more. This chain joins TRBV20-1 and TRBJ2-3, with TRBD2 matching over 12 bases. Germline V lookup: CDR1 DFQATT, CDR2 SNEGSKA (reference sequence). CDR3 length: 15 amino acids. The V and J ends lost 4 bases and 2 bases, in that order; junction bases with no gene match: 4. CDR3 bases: TGCAGTGCTATCCTAGCGGGGGGGGCCACAGATACGCAGTATTTT. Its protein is CSAILAGGATDTQYF.

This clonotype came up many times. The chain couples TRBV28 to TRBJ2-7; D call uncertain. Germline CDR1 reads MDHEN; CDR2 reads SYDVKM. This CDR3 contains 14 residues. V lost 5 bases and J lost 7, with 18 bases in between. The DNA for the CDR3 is TGTGCCAGCAGTGACCACCCCACGCCTTATGAGCAGTACGTC. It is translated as CASSDHPTPYEQYV.